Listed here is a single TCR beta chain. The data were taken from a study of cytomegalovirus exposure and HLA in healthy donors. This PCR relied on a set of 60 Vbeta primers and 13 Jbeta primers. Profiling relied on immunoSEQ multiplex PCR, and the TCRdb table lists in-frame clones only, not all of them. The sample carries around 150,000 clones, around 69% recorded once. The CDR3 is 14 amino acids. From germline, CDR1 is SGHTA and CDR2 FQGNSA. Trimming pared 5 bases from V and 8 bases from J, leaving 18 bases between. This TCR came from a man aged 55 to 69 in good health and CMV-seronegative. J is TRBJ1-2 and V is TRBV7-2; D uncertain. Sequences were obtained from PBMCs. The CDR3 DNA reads TGTGCCAGCAGCCCGGGAGGGCACCCATCGGGCTACACCTTC. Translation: CASSPGGHPSGYTF.